Listed here is a single T cell receptor (beta chain). cDNA specific to TCR beta was made from 450 to 650 ng of total RNA, with a constant-region primer employed for priming. Nested multiplex PCR, run for three rounds with slightly modified ARM-PCR, yielded TCR beta libraries. The first two PCR rounds used TRBV1-TRBV30 forward primers with a C-beta reverse primer, around 10 cycles each. TCRdb used MiXCR to reprocess the multiplex PCR reads, holding one entry per CDR3 protein. The sample yields tens of thousands of distinct CDR3 sequences, more than 70% seen once. This sample is part of a study of tumor-infiltrating lymphocytes in primary liver carcinoma. Germline assignment: CDR1 SGHAT and CDR2 FQNNGV. This CDR3 has 16 residues. V lost 6 bases and J lost 9; bases outside the gene matches: 18. Co-extraction of both nucleic acids (RNA and DNA) used roughly 20-33 mg of unsorted bulk tissue.

The V gene is TRBV11-2, the J gene TRBJ2-3, with 7 bases fitting TRBD1. The TCR sequence derives from a woman in her twenties or thirties with primary liver carcinoma and hepatitis B virus infection. Material for sequencing was liver tumor tissue from sampling region 5. This sample's subset: tumor region T5, tumor centre. CDR3 DNA sequence: TGTGCCAGCAGTCAGACGCGACAGGGAAGGGGAGACACGCAGTATTTT. This sequence encodes CASSQTRQGRGDTQYF.